This entry lists 12 T cell receptor beta chains sequenced from one sample in a study of T cells in Graves' hyperthyroidism and ophthalmopathy. The source material, RNA transcripts, was used to amplify TCR beta CDR3 regions. During a first-round RT-PCR of the TCR CDR3, the HTBI primer set was used. MiXCR, applied by TCRdb to the multiplex PCR reads, yields one record per CDR3 protein. The sample includes about 640,000 distinct CDR3 sequences, about 45% of them seen just once. Source material: peripheral blood or thyroid tissue (not recorded which). Receptors were obtained from an adult man with Graves' disease, either hyperthyroidism or ophthalmopathy (not recorded which).

This clonotype showed up just a few times. The chain joins TRBV11-1 to TRBJ2-7; 8 bases align to TRBD1. V dropped 3 bases and J dropped 0; count of bases not matched to a gene: 4. This CDR3 has 15 residues. Germline assignment: CDR1 SGHAT and CDR2 FQDESV (reference sequence). CDR3: CASSFGQGSSYEQYF. In DNA, the CDR3 is TGTGCCAGCAGCTTTGGACAGGGAAGCTCCTACGAGCAGTACTTC.

This clonotype was recorded at least ten times. The V call is TRBV13, the J call TRBJ1-5; weak D call: TRBD1 (6 bases). Trimming cost V 0 bases and J 1 base, with 7 bases left between them. Germline V gene lookup returns CDR1 PRHDT and CDR2 FYEKMQ (reference sequence). The CDR3 consists of 15 residues. The CDR3 is CASSLGRGSNQPQHF. The CDR3 DNA is TGTGCCAGCAGCTTAGGCAGGGGAAGCAATCAGCCCCAGCATTTT.

The sample holds a few counts of this clonotype. The genes are TRBV9 and TRBJ1-1; D might be TRBD1 (6 bases). The length of the CDR3 is 13 residues. V was pared by 0 bases and J by 6 bases, with 9 bases between. CDR1 and CDR2 (germline): SGDLS, YYNGEE. CDR3 in DNA: TGTGCCAGCAGCGTAGAGTCAGGGGCTGAAGCTTTCTTT. It specifies CASSVESGAEAFF.

At least ten counts were recorded for this clonotype. The J gene is TRBJ1-5, the V gene TRBV29-1; TRBD1 agrees at 7 bases. CDR1 is SQVTM, CDR2 ANQGSEA, per germline. V trimming: 6 bases; J trimming: 2 bases; junction bases outside the gene matches: 4. CDR3 size: 13 residues. In DNA, the CDR3 is TGCAGCGTCGTCGACAGGGGCAATCAGCCCCAGCATTTT. Its translation is CSVVDRGNQPQHF.

This clonotype was recorded once. The junction shows a germline mismatch at one end, possibly a read error. This chain joins TRBV7-8 and TRBJ2-7; a weak D match, TRBD2 (6 bases). CDR1 is SGHVS and CDR2 is FQNEAQ in the germline V gene. The CDR3 extends over 14 amino acids. The CDR3 here is CASSRGRRAYQQYF. CDR3 bases: TGTGCCAGCTCGAGAGGCAGGAGGGCCTACCAGCAGTACTTC.

The V gene is TRBV5-1, the J gene TRBJ1-4; D gene unclear. With 3 bases removed from V and 1 base from J, the gap between germline ends came to 7 bases. The CDR3 spans 14 residues. Germline loops: CDR1 SGHRS, CDR2 YFSETQ. The DNA of the CDR3 is TGCGCCAGCAGCTGGGAGGGAACTAATGAAAAACTGTTTTTT. It encodes CASSWEGTNEKLFF.

The rearrangement joins TRBV10-3 to TRBJ1-2; 9 positions agree with TRBD1. The junction had 12 bases not matched to a gene; V was cut back by 0 bases and J by 4 bases. Germline CDR1 and CDR2: ENHRY and SYGVKD. The CDR3 loop spans 18 amino acids. CDR3 loop: CAISESLWGGQGSYGYTF. The CDR3, as DNA: TGTGCCATCAGTGAGTCGTTGTGGGGGGGACAGGGCTCCTATGGCTACACCTTC.

As DNA, the CDR3 is TGCAGTGCTGGACAGCATGGCTACACCTTC. Its protein product is CSAGQHGYTF. This chain uses TRBV20-1 with TRBJ1-2, with D perhaps matching TRBD1 (6 bases). CDR3 length: 10 residues. Germline CDR1 DFQATT, CDR2 SNEGSKA (reference sequence). The V end lost 5 bases, the J end lost 6 bases, and 7 bases lay between the germline ends.

V usage is TRBV20-1 and J usage is TRBJ1-2; TRBD1 is a possible D gene (5 bases). Per germline, CDR1 DFQATT and CDR2 SNEGSKA (reference sequence). Trimming left V 2 bases short and J 5 bases short, with 9 bases between. This CDR3 is built from 12 residues. CDR3: CSARQGGYGYTF. The CDR3, as DNA: TGCAGTGCTAGACAGGGTGGGTATGGCTACACCTTC.

In its sample, this clonotype was seen a few times. CDR3 in amino acids: CASRAAGGVQKLFF. The DNA for the CDR3 is TGTGCCAGTAGGGCCGCTGGGGGCGTGCAAAAACTGTTTTTT. V and J are TRBV19 and TRBJ1-4; D possibly corresponds to TRBD1 (6 bases). The CDR3 loop spans 14 amino acids. CDR1 and CDR2 from the germline V gene are LNHDA and SQIVND (reference sequence). Trimming removed 6 bases at V and 9 bases at J, with 17 bases between. Supplemented by reference TRBV19 and TRBJ1-4, the full variable domain reads DGGITQSPKYLFRKEGQNVTLSCEQNLNHDAMYWYRQDPGQGLRLIYYSQIVNDFQKGDIAEGYSVSREKKESFPLTVTSAQKNPTAFYLCASRAAGGVQKLFFGSGTQLSVL.

V usage is TRBV15 and J usage is TRBJ1-1; unclear D gene. The germline CDR1 and CDR2 sequences are LNHNV and YYDKDF (reference sequence). The CDR3 covers 13 residues. V dropped 3 bases and J dropped 4 bases, with 9 bases sitting between them. As DNA, the CDR3 is TGTGCCACCAGCAGTTGGCGGGCCACTGAAGCTTTCTTT. The encoded protein is CATSSWRATEAFF. Full variable domain (remainder filled in from reference TRBV15 and TRBJ1-1): DAMVIQNPRYQVTQFGKPVTLSCSQTLNHNVMYWYQQKSSQAPKLLFHYYDKDFNNEADTPDNFQSRRPNTSFCFLDIRSPGLGDTAMYLCATSSWRATEAFFGQGTRLTVV.

A remark on this clonotype: This may be a read error, as it is one base from a much larger clone. This chain uses TRBV24-1 with TRBJ2-5; D ambiguous. The germline gives CDR1 KGHDR, CDR2 SFDVKD. CDR3 length: 17 amino acids. DNA for the CDR3: TGTGCCACCAGTGATTTGACAAAGGGTGCTAACGGAGAGGCCCAGTACTTC. It specifies CATSDLTKGANGEAQYF.